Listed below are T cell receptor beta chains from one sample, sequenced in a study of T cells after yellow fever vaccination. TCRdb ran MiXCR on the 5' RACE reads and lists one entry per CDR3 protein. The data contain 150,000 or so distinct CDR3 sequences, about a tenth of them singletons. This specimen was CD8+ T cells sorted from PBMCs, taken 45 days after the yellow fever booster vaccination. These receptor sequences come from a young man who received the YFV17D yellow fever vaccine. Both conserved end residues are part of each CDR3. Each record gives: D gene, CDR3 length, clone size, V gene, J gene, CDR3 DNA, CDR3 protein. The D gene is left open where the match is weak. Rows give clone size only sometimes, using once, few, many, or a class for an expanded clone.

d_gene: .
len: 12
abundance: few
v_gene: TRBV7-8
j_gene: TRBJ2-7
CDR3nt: TGTGCCAGCAGCTTAGGGGACGACGAGCAGTACTTC
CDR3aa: CASSLGDDEQYF

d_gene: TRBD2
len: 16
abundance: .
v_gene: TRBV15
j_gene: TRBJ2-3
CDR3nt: TGTGCCACCAGGAGGAGCGGGGGGGCCTATTCAGATACGCAGTATTTT
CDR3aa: CATRRSGGAYSDTQYF

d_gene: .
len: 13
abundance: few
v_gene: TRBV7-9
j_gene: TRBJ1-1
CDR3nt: TGTGCCAGCAGCTCGACCACTCGAGGTGAAGCTTTCTTT
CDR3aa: CASSSTTRGEAFF

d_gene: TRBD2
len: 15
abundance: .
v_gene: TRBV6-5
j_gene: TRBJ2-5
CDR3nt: TGTGCCAGCAGTTCTTACAGCGGGGCAGTGGAGACCCAGTACTTC
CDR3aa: CASSSYSGAVETQYF

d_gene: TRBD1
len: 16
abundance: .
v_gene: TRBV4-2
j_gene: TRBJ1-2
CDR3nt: TGTGCCAGCAGCCAAGACCGGACAGGGGGCTACTATGGCTACACCTTC
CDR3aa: CASSQDRTGGYYGYTF

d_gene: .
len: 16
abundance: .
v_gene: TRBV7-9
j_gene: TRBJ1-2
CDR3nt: TGTGCCAGCAGCTTATCGGGACCGGACCGGCCTTATGGCTACACCTTC
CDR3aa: CASSLSGPDRPYGYTF

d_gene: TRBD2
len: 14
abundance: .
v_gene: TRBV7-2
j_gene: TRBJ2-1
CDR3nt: TGTGCCACCAACATTCTAGCGGGGGGGTATGAGCAGTTCTTC
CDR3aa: CATNILAGGYEQFF

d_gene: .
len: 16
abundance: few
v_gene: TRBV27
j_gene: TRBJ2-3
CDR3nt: TGTGCCAGCAGTTTATCCCCCGTAGCTAGCACAGATACGCAGTATTTT
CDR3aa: CASSLSPVASTDTQYF

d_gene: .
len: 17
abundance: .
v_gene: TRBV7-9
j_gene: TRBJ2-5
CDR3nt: TGTGCCAGCAGCATCCTCGGTTTTACAGGCGAGAAAGGGACCCAGTACTTC
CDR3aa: CASSILGFTGEKGTQYF

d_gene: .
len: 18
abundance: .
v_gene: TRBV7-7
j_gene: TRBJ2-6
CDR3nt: TGTGCTAGCAGCCTACCCGAGAGGGCGAGCTCTGGGGCCAACGTCCTGACTTTC
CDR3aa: CASSLPERASSGANVLTF

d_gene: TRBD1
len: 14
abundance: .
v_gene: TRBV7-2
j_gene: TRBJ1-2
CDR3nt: TGTGCCAGCAGCGCCGGGACAGGATACTATGGCTACACCTTC
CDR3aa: CASSAGTGYYGYTF

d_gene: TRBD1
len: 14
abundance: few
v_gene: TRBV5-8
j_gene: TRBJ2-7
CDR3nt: TGTGCCAGCAGCTGGGGACAGGGTATCGACGAGCAGTACTTC
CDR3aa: CASSWGQGIDEQYF

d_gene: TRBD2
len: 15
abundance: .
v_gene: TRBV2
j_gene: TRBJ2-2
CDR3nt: TGTGCCAGTGAGCGGGGGGACGCGAACACCGGGGAGCTGTTTTTT
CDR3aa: CASERGDANTGELFF

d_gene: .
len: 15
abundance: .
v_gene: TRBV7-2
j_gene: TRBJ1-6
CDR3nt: TGTGCCAGCGCCCGAATTACAGGGATTTTTTCACCCCTCCACTTT
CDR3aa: CASARITGIFSPLHF

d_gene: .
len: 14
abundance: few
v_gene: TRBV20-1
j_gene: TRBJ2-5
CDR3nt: TGCAGTGCTAGATTGTGGGACCGCGAAGGGACCCAGTACTTC
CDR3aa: CSARLWDREGTQYF

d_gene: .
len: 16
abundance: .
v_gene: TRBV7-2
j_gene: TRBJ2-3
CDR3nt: TGTGCCAGCAGCCAGACCGGACGGGTAGGCACAGATACGCAGTATTTT
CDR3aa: CASSQTGRVGTDTQYF

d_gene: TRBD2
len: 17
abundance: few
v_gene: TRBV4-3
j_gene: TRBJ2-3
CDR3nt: TGCGCCAGCAGCCAAGGAGAGCGGGGCGGTGGCACAGATACGCAGTATTTT
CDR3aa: CASSQGERGGGTDTQYF

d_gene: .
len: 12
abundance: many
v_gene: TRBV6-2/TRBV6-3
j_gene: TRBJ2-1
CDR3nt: TGTGCCAGCAGTTACGGCGCGAATGAGCAGTTCTTC
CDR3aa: CASSYGANEQFF

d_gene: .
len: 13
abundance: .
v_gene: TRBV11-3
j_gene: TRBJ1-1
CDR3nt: TGTGCCAGCAGCATGACAGAGAACACTGAAGCTTTCTTT
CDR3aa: CASSMTENTEAFF

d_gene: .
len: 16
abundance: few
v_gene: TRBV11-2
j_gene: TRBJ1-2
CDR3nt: TGTGCCAGCAGCTCTGGGGGGTTGCACAATACGAGGGGCTACACCTTC
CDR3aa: CASSSGGLHNTRGYTF

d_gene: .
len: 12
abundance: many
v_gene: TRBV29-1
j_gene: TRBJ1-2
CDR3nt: TGCAGCGTTGAAGGACAGGACATGGCTACCACCTTC
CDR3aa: CSVEGQDMATTF

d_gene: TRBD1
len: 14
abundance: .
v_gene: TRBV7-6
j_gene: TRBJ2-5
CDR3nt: TGTGCCAGCAGCTTGGGGACAGCCCAAGAGACCCAGTACTTC
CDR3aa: CASSLGTAQETQYF

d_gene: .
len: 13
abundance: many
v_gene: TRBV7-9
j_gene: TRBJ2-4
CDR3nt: TGTGCCAGCAGCTCAAGCACCCAAAACATTCAGTACTTC
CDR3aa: CASSSSTQNIQYF

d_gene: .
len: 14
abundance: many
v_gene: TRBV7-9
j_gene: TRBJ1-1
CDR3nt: TGTGCCAGCAGCTTAGTGACAGTGAACACTGAAGCTTTCTTT
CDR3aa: CASSLVTVNTEAFF

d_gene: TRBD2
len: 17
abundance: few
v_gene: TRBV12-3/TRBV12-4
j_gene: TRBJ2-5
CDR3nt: TGTGCCAGCACCCCCGGACTAGCGGGGGTGTCCCGTGAGACCCAGTACTTC
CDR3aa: CASTPGLAGVSRETQYF

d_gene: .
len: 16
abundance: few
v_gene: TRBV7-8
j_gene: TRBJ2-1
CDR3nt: TGTGCCAGCAGCTTAGGGCTTCGGGAGTCCTACAATGAGCAGTTCTTC
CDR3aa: CASSLGLRESYNEQFF

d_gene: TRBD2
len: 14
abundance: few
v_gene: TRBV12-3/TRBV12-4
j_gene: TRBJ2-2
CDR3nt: TGTGCCAGCAGCATGACTAGCGTCCCCGGGGAGCTGTTTTTT
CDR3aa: CASSMTSVPGELFF

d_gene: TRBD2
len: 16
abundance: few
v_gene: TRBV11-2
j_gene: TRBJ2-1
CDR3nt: TGTGCCAGCAGCTCCCGACTAGCGGGGGGGCCCCATGAGCAGTTCTTC
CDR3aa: CASSSRLAGGPHEQFF

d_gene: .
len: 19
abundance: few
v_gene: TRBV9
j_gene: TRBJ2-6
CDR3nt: TGTGCCAGCAGCGTACTCCGGGACGTTTTGTACTCTGGGGCCAACGTCCTGACTTTC
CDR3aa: CASSVLRDVLYSGANVLTF

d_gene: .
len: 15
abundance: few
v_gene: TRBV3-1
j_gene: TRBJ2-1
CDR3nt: TGTGCCAGCAGCCAGGGGGGAGAAGGGTACAATGAGCAGTTCTTC
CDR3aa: CASSQGGEGYNEQFF

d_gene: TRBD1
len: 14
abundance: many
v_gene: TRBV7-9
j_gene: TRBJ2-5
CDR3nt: TGTGCCAGCAGCTTGACAGGGGGCGGAGAGACCCAGTACTTC
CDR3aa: CASSLTGGGETQYF

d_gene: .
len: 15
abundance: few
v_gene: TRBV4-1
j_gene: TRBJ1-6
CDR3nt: TGCGCCAGCAGCCAAGCGAGGGGGGCATATTCACCCCTCCACTTT
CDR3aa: CASSQARGAYSPLHF

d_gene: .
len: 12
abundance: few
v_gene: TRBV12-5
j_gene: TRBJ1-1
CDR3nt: TGTGCTAGTGGCTATGACTGGACTGAAGCTTTCTTT
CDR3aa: CASGYDWTEAFF

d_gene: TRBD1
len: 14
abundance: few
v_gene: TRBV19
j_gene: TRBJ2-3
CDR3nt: TGTGCCAGCCACTGGGGACAGGGAGCAGATACGCAGTATTTT
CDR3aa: CASHWGQGADTQYF

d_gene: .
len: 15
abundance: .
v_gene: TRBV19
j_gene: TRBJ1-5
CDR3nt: TGTGCCAGTAGTATAGTTATGCTTAGGAATCAGCCCCAGCATTTT
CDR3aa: CASSIVMLRNQPQHF

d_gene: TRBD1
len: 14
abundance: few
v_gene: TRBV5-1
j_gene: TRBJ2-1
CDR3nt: TGCGCCAGCGTAGGACAGGGGAGGGACAATGAGCAGTTCTTC
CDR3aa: CASVGQGRDNEQFF

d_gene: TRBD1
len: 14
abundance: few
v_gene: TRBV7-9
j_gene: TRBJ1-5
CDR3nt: TGTGCCAGCAGCAAGACAGGGACGGGTCAGCCCCAGCATTTT
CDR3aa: CASSKTGTGQPQHF

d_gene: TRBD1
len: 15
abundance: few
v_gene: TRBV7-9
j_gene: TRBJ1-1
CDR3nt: TGTGCCAGCAGCCCAAGGACAGGGCCCCCCACTGAAGCTTTCTTT
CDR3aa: CASSPRTGPPTEAFF

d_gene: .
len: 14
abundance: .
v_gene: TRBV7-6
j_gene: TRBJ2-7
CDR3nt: TGTGCCAGCAGCTTAGCGGGCGAAAACTACGAGCAGTACTTC
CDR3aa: CASSLAGENYEQYF

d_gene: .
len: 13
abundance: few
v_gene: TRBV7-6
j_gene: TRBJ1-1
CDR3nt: TGTGCCAGCAGCTTCAAACAGGGACATGAAGCTTTCTTT
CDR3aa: CASSFKQGHEAFF

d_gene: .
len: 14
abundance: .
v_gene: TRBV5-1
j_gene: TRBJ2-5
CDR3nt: TGCGCCAGCAGCTTTTACGGGGCCAGGGAGACCCAGTACTTC
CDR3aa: CASSFYGARETQYF

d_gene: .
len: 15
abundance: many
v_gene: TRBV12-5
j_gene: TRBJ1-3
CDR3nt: TGTGCTAGTGGTTCCATCGGGGGGCGCGGAAACACCATATATTTT
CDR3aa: CASGSIGGRGNTIYF

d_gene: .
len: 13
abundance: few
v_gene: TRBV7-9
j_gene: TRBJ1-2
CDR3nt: TGTGCCAGCACCCTAGAGGGGGAAGTTGGCTACACCTTC
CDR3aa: CASTLEGEVGYTF

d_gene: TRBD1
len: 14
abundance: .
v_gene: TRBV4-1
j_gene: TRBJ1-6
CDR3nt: TGCGCCAGCAGCCCGGACAGGTATAATTCACCCCTCCACTTT
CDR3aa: CASSPDRYNSPLHF

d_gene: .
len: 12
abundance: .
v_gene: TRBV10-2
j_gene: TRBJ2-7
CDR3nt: TGCGCCAGCAGTGACAGGAACTACGAGCAGTACTTC
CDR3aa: CASSDRNYEQYF

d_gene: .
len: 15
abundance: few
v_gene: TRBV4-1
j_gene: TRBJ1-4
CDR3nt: TGCGCCAGCAGCCGTAATGCGGCGGAGGAGGAAAAACTGTTTTTT
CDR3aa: CASSRNAAEEEKLFF

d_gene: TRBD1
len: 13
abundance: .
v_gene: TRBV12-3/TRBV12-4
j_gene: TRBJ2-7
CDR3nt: TGTGCCAGCAGTCCACAAAATGACAGGGGGCAGTACTTC
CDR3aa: CASSPQNDRGQYF

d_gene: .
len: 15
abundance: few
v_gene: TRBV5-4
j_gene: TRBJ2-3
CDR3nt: TGTGCCGGGCAACAATTGGGGTTTGGCACAGATACGCAGTATTTT
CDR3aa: CAGQQLGFGTDTQYF

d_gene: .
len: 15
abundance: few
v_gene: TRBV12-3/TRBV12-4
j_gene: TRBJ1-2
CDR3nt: TGTGCCAGCAGTTTAGGAGCCATGGATAACTATGGCTACACCTTC
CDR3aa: CASSLGAMDNYGYTF

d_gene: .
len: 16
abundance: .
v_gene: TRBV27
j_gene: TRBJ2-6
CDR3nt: TGTGCCAGCAGTTTACTCGCCGGGACCGGGGCCAACGTCCTGACTTTC
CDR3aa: CASSLLAGTGANVLTF

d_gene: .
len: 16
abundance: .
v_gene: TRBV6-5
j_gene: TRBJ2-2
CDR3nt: TGTGCCAGCAGTTACTCCCCGGGGATGGACACCGGGGAGCTGTTTTTT
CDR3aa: CASSYSPGMDTGELFF